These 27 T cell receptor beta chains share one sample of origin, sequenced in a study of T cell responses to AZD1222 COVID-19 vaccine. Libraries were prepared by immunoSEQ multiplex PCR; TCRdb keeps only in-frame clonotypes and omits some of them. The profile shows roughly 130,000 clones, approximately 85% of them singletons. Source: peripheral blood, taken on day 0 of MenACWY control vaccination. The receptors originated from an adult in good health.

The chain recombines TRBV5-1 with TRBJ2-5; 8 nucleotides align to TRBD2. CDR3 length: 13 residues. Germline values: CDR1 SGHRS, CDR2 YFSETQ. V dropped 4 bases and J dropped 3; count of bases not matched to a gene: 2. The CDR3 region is CASSELAEETQYF. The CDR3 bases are TGCGCCAGCAGCGAACTAGCGGAAGAGACCCAGTACTTC.

The CDR3 bases are TGTGCCAGCAGTAAACAGGGACTAGCGGGAGAAGGAGACGAGCAGTACTTC. Translation: CASSKQGLAGEGDEQYF. The gene calls are TRBV2 and TRBJ2-7; 14 bases are shared with TRBD2. Per germline, CDR1 SNHLY and CDR2 FYNNEI. The CDR3 covers 17 residues. The V and J ends lost 5 bases and 5 bases, in that order; junction bases with no gene match: 11.

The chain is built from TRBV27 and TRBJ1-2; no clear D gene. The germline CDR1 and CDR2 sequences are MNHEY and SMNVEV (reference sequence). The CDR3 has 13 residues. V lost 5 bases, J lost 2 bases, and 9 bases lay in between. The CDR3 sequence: CASSPDGNYGYTF. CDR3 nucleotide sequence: TGTGCCAGCAGTCCCGACGGCAACTATGGCTACACCTTC.

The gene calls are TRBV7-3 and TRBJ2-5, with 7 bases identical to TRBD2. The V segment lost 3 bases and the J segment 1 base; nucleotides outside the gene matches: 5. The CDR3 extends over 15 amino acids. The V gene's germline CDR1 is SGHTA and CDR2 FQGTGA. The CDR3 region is CASSFRSGTQETQYF. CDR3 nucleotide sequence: TGTGCCAGCAGCTTCAGGAGCGGGACCCAAGAGACCCAGTACTTC.

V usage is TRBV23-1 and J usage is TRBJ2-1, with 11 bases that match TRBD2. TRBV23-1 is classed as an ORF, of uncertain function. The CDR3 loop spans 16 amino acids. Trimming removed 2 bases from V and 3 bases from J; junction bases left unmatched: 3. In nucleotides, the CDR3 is TGCGCCAGCAGTCAAGGGGGGACTAGCGGCTACAATGAGCAGTTCTTC. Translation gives CASSQGGTSGYNEQFF.

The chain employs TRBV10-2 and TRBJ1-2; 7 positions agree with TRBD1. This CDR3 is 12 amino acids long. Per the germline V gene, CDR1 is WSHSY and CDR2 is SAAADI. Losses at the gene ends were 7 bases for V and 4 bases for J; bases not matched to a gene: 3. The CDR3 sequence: CASTRDSYGYTF. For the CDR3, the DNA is TGCGCCAGCACTAGGGACAGCTATGGCTACACCTTC.

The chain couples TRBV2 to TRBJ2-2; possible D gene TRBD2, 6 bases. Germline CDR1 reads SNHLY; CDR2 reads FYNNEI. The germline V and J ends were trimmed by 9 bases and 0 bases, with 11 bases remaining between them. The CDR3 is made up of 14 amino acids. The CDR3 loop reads CARSRDSNTGELFF. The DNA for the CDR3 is TGTGCCAGATCACGGGACTCGAACACCGGGGAGCTGTTTTTT.

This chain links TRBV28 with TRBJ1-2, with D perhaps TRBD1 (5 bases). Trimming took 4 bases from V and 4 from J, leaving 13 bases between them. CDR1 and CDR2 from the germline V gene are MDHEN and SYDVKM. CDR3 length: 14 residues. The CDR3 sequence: CASSYGHDGYGYTF. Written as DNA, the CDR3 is TGTGCCAGCAGTTATGGACACGACGGCTATGGCTACACCTTC.

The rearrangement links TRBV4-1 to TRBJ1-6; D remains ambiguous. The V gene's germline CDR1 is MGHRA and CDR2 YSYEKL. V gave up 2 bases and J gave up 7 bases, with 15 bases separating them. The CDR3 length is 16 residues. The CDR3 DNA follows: TGCGCCAGCAGCCAATTGAGGGTTTTAGAGAATTCACCCCTCCACTTT. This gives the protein CASSQLRVLENSPLHF.

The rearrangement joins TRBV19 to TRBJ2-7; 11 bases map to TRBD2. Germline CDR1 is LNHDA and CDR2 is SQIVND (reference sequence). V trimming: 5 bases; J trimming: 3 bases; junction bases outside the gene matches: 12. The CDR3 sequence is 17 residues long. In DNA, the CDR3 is TGTGCCAGTAGTCCGGGACCGGGACTAGCGGCACACTACGAGCAGTACTTC. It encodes CASSPGPGLAAHYEQYF.

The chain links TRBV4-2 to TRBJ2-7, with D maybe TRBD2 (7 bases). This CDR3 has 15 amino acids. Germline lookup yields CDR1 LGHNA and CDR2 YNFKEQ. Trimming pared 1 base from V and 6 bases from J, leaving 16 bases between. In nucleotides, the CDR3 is TGTGCCAGCAGCCAAGTAGGGGGGGCGCAATCCGAGCAGTACTTC. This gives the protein CASSQVGGAQSEQYF.

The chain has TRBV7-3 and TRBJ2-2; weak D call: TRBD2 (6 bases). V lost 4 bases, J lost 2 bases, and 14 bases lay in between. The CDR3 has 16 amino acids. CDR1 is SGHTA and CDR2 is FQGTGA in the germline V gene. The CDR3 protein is CASSWTGTRNTGELFF. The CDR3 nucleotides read TGTGCCAGCAGCTGGACCGGGACTCGCAACACCGGGGAGCTGTTTTTT.

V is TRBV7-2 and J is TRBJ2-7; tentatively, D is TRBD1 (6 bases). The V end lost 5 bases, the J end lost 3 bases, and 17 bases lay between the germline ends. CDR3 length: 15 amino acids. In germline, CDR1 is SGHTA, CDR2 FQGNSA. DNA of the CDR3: TGTGCCAGCAGCCCCGCTGTGAGGGGGATCTACGAGCAGTACTTC. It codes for CASSPAVRGIYEQYF.

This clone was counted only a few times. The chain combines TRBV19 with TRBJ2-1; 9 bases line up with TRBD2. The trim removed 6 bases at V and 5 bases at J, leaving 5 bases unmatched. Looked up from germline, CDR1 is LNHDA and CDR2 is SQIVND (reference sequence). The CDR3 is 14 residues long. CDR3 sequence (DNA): TGTGCCAGTAGCTTAGCGGGAGATCACAATGAGCAGTTCTTC. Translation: CASSLAGDHNEQFF. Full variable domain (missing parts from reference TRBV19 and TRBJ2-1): DGGITQSPKYLFRKEGQNVTLSCEQNLNHDAMYWYRQDPGQGLRLIYYSQIVNDFQKGDIAEGYSVSREKKESFPLTVTSAQKNPTAFYLCASSLAGDHNEQFFGPGTRLTVL.

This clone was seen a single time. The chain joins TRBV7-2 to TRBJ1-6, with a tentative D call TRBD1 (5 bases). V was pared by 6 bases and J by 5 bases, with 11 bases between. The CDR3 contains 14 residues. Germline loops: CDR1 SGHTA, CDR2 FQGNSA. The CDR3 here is CASRWTSDNSPLHF. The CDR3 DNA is TGTGCCAGCAGATGGACAAGCGATAATTCACCCCTCCACTTT.

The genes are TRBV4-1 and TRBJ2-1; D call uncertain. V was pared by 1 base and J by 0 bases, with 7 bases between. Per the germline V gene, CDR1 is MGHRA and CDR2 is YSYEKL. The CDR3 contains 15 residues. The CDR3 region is CASSQAGFSYNEQFF. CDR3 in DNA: TGCGCCAGCAGCCAAGCGGGTTTCTCCTACAATGAGCAGTTCTTC.

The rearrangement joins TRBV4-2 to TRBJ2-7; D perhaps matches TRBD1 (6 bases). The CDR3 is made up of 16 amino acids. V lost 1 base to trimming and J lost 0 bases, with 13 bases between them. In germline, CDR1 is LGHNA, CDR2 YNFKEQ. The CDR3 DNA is TGTGCCAGCAGCCAAGCACAACGACAGGCCTCCTACGAGCAGTACTTC. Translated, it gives CASSQAQRQASYEQYF.

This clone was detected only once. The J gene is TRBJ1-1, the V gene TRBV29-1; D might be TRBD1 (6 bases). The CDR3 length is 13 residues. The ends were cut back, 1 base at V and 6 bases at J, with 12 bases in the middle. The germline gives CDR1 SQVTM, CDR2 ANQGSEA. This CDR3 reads CSVEGGGKAEAFF. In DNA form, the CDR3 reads TGCAGCGTTGAAGGAGGGGGGAAAGCTGAAGCTTTCTTT.

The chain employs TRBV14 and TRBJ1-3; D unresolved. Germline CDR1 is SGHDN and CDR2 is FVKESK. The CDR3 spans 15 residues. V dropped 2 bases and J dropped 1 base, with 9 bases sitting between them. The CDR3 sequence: CASSQIGQSGNTIYF. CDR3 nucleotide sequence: TGTGCCAGCAGCCAAATTGGCCAGTCTGGAAACACCATATATTTT.

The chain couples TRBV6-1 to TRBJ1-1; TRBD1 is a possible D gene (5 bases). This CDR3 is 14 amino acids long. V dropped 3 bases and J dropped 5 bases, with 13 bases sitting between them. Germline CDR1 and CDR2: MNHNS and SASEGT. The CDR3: CASSDEAGRTEAFF. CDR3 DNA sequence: TGTGCCAGCAGTGATGAGGCAGGGAGGACTGAAGCTTTCTTT.

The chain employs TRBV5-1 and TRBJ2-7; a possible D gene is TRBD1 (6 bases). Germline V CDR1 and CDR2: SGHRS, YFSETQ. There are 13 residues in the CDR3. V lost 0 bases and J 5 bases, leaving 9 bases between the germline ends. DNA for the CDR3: TGCGCCAGCAGCTTGGGGGGGCTTGACGAGCAGTACTTC. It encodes CASSLGGLDEQYF.

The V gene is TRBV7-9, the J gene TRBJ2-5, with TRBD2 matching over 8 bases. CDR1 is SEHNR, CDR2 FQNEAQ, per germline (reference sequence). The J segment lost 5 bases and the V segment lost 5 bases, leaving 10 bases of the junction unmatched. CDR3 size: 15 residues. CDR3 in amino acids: CASSRTAGVGETQYF. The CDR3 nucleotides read TGTGCCAGCAGCCGAACAGCGGGGGTCGGGGAGACCCAGTACTTC.

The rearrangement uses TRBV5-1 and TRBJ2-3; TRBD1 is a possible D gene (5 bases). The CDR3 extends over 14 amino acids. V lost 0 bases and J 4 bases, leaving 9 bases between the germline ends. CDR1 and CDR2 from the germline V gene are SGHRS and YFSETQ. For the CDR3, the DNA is TGCGCCAGCAGCTTGGAGTTAGGGGCAGATACGCAGTATTTT. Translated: CASSLELGADTQYF.

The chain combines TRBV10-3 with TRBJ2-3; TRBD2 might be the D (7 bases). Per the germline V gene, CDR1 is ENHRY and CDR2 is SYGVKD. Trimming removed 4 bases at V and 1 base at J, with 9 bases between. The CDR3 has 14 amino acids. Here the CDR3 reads CAISGGGGTDTQYF. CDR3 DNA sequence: TGTGCCATCAGTGGGGGGGGCGGCACAGATACGCAGTATTTT.

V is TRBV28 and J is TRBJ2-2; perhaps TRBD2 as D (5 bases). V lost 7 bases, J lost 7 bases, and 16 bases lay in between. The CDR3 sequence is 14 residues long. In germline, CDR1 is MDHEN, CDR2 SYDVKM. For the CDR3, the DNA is TGTGCCAGCACGGGGATCGCATCGGTCGGGGAGCTGTTTTTT. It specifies CASTGIASVGELFF.

In nucleotides, the CDR3 is TGTGCCAGCAGTCTGTGGATCGGACTAGCGTTATCCTACGAGCAGTACTTC. Amino acid sequence: CASSLWIGLALSYEQYF. The chain carries TRBV27 and TRBJ2-7, with TRBD2 identical over 9 bases. This CDR3 contains 17 residues. Germline-derived CDR1 and CDR2 are MNHEY and SMNVEV (reference sequence). Losses at the gene ends were 5 bases for V and 1 base for J; bases not matched to a gene: 12.

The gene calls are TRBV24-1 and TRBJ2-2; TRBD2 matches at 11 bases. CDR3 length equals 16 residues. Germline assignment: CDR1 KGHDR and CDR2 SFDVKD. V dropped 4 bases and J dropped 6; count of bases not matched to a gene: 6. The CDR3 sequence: CATSEGLAGGPGELFF. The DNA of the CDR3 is TGTGCCACCAGTGAAGGGCTAGCGGGAGGTCCCGGGGAGCTGTTTTTT.